This is a list of T cell receptor beta chains from one sample in a study of blood T cell repertoires in COVID-19. The table came from immunoSEQ multiplex PCR; TCRdb's copy has only in-frame clones and leaves some out. The sample contains about 190,000 clones, 88% of which appear only once. Sequencing was performed on peripheral blood. The receptors were gathered from a man in his 70s with active or convalescent COVID-19. The CDR3 runs from the conserved cysteine through the conserved F or W. The D gene is left open where the match is weak. Where a row states a size, it is once, few, many or the class of an expanded clone; other rows omit it.

CDR3nt: TGTGCCAGCAGTGAAAACCAGGGCACGTTGGGCAACGAGCAGTACTTC; CDR3aa: CASSENQGTLGNEQYF; abundance: NA; j_gene: TRBJ2-7; v_gene: TRBV6-1; d_gene: NA
CDR3nt: TGTGCCAGCAACACCGGGACAACTGACAATGAGCAGTTCTTC; CDR3aa: CASNTGTTDNEQFF; abundance: NA; j_gene: TRBJ2-1; v_gene: TRBV7-9; d_gene: NA
CDR3nt: TGCGCCAGCAGCTCACTGGGACTCTCCTACGAGCAGTACTTC; CDR3aa: CASSSLGLSYEQYF; abundance: NA; j_gene: TRBJ2-7; v_gene: TRBV5-1; d_gene: NA
CDR3nt: TGTGCCAGCAGTCACAGGGAAAAACTGTTTTTT; CDR3aa: CASSHREKLFF; abundance: NA; j_gene: TRBJ1-4; v_gene: TRBV28; d_gene: NA
CDR3nt: TGCGCCAGCAGCTTGGGACAGACGAACACCGGGGAGCTGTTTTTT; CDR3aa: CASSLGQTNTGELFF; abundance: NA; j_gene: TRBJ2-2; v_gene: TRBV5-1; d_gene: NA
CDR3nt: TGCGCCAGCAGTGCCGGTGGTTACACTGAAGCTTTCTTT; CDR3aa: CASSAGGYTEAFF; abundance: NA; j_gene: TRBJ1-1; v_gene: TRBV10-1; d_gene: NA
CDR3nt: TGCAGTGCTATTGACAGGTCGAACACTGAAGCTTTCTTT; CDR3aa: CSAIDRSNTEAFF; abundance: NA; j_gene: TRBJ1-1; v_gene: TRBV20-1; d_gene: NA
CDR3nt: TGTGCCAGCAGCTTGGTGTTGAGGGCCACTGGCTACACCTTC; CDR3aa: CASSLVLRATGYTF; abundance: NA; j_gene: TRBJ1-2; v_gene: TRBV5-6; d_gene: NA
CDR3nt: TGTGCCAGCAGTCCCCGGGACAGGGTTACCGGGGAGCTGTTTTTT; CDR3aa: CASSPRDRVTGELFF; abundance: NA; j_gene: TRBJ2-2; v_gene: TRBV6-6; d_gene: TRBD1
CDR3nt: TGCGCCAGCAGCCAAACCAGCGCCAGGGTTGCTGGCTACACCTTC; CDR3aa: CASSQTSARVAGYTF; abundance: few; j_gene: TRBJ1-2; v_gene: TRBV4-3; d_gene: NA
CDR3nt: TGTGCCAGCAGCTTAGCGAACCCCTACCATCACGGGGAGACCCAGTACTTC; CDR3aa: CASSLANPYHHGETQYF; abundance: NA; j_gene: TRBJ2-5; v_gene: TRBV7-2; d_gene: NA
CDR3nt: TGCAGCGTTGGGGTACAGGGAACCACCGGGGAGCTGTTTTTT; CDR3aa: CSVGVQGTTGELFF; abundance: NA; j_gene: TRBJ2-2; v_gene: TRBV29-1; d_gene: NA
CDR3nt: TGTGCCAGCACTCCTACCGGGACTAGCGGGGAGCAGTTCTTC; CDR3aa: CASTPTGTSGEQFF; abundance: NA; j_gene: TRBJ2-1; v_gene: TRBV6-6; d_gene: TRBD2
CDR3nt: TGTGCCAGCTCACAGGACGGCGCGGGCGACATTCAGTACTTC; CDR3aa: CASSQDGAGDIQYF; abundance: NA; j_gene: TRBJ2-4; v_gene: TRBV18; d_gene: NA
CDR3nt: TGTGCCAGCACCTTGGACAGAACACCCCTCCACTTT; CDR3aa: CASTLDRTPLHF; abundance: NA; j_gene: TRBJ1-6; v_gene: TRBV28; d_gene: NA
CDR3nt: TGTGCCAGCAGCTTATCCGGGACAGGGGCTTACGAGCAGTACTTC; CDR3aa: CASSLSGTGAYEQYF; abundance: NA; j_gene: TRBJ2-7; v_gene: TRBV5-4; d_gene: TRBD1
CDR3nt: TGTGCCAGCAGCTTTAATCGAGTAACCGGCGGGGAGCTGTTTTTT; CDR3aa: CASSFNRVTGGELFF; abundance: NA; j_gene: TRBJ2-2; v_gene: TRBV5-8; d_gene: NA
CDR3nt: TGTGCCAGTAGTATGAGGCGGGGCGGGGACACCATATATTTT; CDR3aa: CASSMRRGGDTIYF; abundance: once; j_gene: TRBJ1-3; v_gene: TRBV19; d_gene: NA